Presented here are 11 T cell receptor beta chains from one specimen sequenced in a study of T-cell memory formation after mild COVID-19. One entry per CDR3 protein, called by TCRdb with MiXCR from the 5' RACE reads. The sample holds about 400,000 distinct CDR3 sequences, around 24% seen once. The specimen sequenced was PBMCs or a T cell subset sorted from them (not recorded which). The receptors stem from an adult woman who had mild COVID-19 (a few samples of this study predate the infection). Cell type and time point are not known.

The chain links TRBV15 to TRBJ1-2; D remains ambiguous. Germline values: CDR1 LNHNV, CDR2 YYDKDF (reference sequence). CDR3 length equals 16 residues. Trimming stripped 0 bases from V and 4 bases from J, with 15 bases between. The CDR3 here is CATSRESRADFYGYTF. The DNA for the CDR3 is TGTGCCACCAGCAGAGAATCTCGGGCAGACTTCTATGGCTACACCTTC.

The CDR3 region has the DNA TGTGCCAGCAGATCCGGCGCTAGGGGCTACACCTTC. Its protein is CASRSGARGYTF. The chain combines TRBV12-3 or TRBV12-4 with TRBJ1-2; no clear D gene. The CDR3 sequence is 12 residues long. The V end lost 6 bases, the J end lost 8 bases, and 13 bases lay between the germline ends.

The chain carries TRBV9 and TRBJ2-2; D possibly uses TRBD1 or TRBD2 (6 bases each). Germline V gene data show CDR1 as SGDLS and CDR2 as YYNGEE. V lost 2 bases to trimming and J lost 3 bases, with 14 bases between them. The CDR3 is 16 amino acids. As DNA, the CDR3 is TGTGCCAGCAGCGTGAGGCGGGACACATACACCGGGGAGCTGTTTTTT. The encoded protein is CASSVRRDTYTGELFF.

V gene TRBV7-3 combines with J gene TRBJ2-3, with D perhaps TRBD2 (5 bases). Germline CDR1 SGHTA, CDR2 FQGTGA. This CDR3 has 16 residues. V lost 5 bases to trimming and J lost 0 bases, with 15 bases between them. CDR3 amino acids: CASSKGAKRSTDTQYF. As DNA, the CDR3 is TGTGCCAGCAGCAAGGGCGCCAAGCGGAGCACAGATACGCAGTATTTT. Variable domain in full (rest from reference TRBV7-3 and TRBJ2-3): GAGVSQTPSNKVTEKGKYVELRCDPISGHTALYWYRQSLGQGPEFLIYFQGTGAADDSGLPNDRFFAVRPEGSVSTLKIQRTERGDSAVYLCASSKGAKRSTDTQYFGPGTRLTVL.

This clonotype was seen a handful of times. The chain is built from TRBV28 and TRBJ2-7; 7 bases map to TRBD1. The CDR3 runs 17 residues. From germline, CDR1 is MDHEN and CDR2 SYDVKM. V shed 4 bases, J shed 1 base, and the junction held 13 bases outside the gene matches. CDR3 DNA sequence: TGTGCCAGCAGTTCAGACTCGGGACAGCCATTTTCCTACGAGCAGTACTTC. As protein: CASSSDSGQPFSYEQYF.

This clonotype was counted many times. The V gene is TRBV7-3, the J gene TRBJ2-2; 9 nucleotides line up with TRBD2. After removal of 1 base from V and 3 bases from J, the junction contained 3 bases not matched to a gene. CDR1 SGHTA and CDR2 FQGTGA come from the germline V gene. CDR3 length: 16 amino acids. This CDR3 is CASSLSSGRYTGELFF. CDR3 bases: TGTGCCAGCAGCTTAAGTAGCGGGAGATACACCGGGGAGCTGTTTTTT.

This clonotype has a count of ten or more. Germline is not matched at one junction end, which may reflect a read error. The rearrangement joins TRBV2 to TRBJ2-4; TRBD2 aligns across 7 bases. Germline assignment: CDR1 SNHLY and CDR2 FYNNEI. The length of the CDR3 is 14 residues. CDR3 bases: TGTGCCAGCAGGGAAGCGGGACTGGTGAGCATTCAGTACTTC. Amino acids: CASREAGLVSIQYF.

Only a few counts were recorded for this clonotype. The J gene is TRBJ2-3, the V gene TRBV6-5; no clear D. CDR1 is MNHEY and CDR2 is SVGAGI in the germline V gene. CDR3 length: 13 amino acids. V was pared by 6 bases and J by 4 bases, with 11 bases between. The CDR3 protein is CASRWDPADTQYF. CDR3 nucleotides: TGTGCCAGCAGGTGGGATCCGGCAGATACGCAGTATTTT.

A few counts support this clonotype. V is TRBV7-9 and J is TRBJ2-5, with 8 bases aligning to TRBD2. Trimming cost V 5 bases and J 5 bases; bases outside gene matches: 7. Germline CDR1 is SEHNR and CDR2 is FQNEAQ (reference sequence). The CDR3 sequence is 14 residues long. CDR3 loop: CASSHSRGEETQYF. The CDR3 bases are TGTGCCAGCAGCCACTCGCGGGGGGAGGAGACCCAGTACTTC.

This clonotype has only a few counts. V usage is TRBV15 and J usage is TRBJ1-4, with D unresolved. This CDR3 has 15 amino acids. Germline V lookup: CDR1 LNHNV, CDR2 YYDKDF (reference sequence). V was cut by 4 bases and J by 6 bases, with 15 bases left in between. The CDR3 nucleotides are TGTGCCACCAGCATCGGATCACGTTCGGATGAAAAACTGTTTTTT. Translated, it gives CATSIGSRSDEKLFF.

The chain links TRBV27 to TRBJ2-3; D might be TRBD2 (6 bases). V lost 7 bases to trimming and J lost 1 base, with 18 bases between them. Germline V lookup: CDR1 MNHEY, CDR2 SMNVEV (reference sequence). There are 16 residues in the CDR3. The CDR3 here is CASMPRRLVGTDTQYF. The CDR3 DNA reads TGTGCCAGCATGCCCCGTCGACTAGTTGGCACAGATACGCAGTATTTT.